A single sample gave rise to the 10 T cell receptor beta chains below, sequenced in a study of CD8 T cells in ankylosing spondylitis. TCRdb recomputed calls from the 5' RACE reads with MiXCR, one row per CDR3 protein. The sample shows fewer than 250,000 distinct CDR3 sequences, 8% to 11% of them seen only once. Material: blood, either unsorted or a sorted T cell fraction (not recorded which). The receptors here all came from a male donor with ankylosing spondylitis or in good health (not recorded which).

This clonotype was observed many times. V is TRBV12-3 or TRBV12-4 and J is TRBJ1-5; D remains unclear. Trimming removed 3 bases from V and 7 bases from J, with 16 bases in between. The CDR3 is made up of 15 amino acids. In DNA form, the CDR3 reads TGTGCCAGCAGTTTTCCGGGTGTCGTGAAGCAGCCCCAGCATTTT. It yields the protein CASSFPGVVKQPQHF.

This clonotype was recorded a few times. This chain links TRBV5-1 with TRBJ2-7; 7 nucleotides line up with TRBD2. Germline CDR1 and CDR2: SGHRS and YFSETQ. The CDR3 spans 15 residues. Trimming took 4 bases from V and 2 from J; bases not matched to a gene: 9. The CDR3 DNA follows: TGCGCCAGCAGCCCGGGCAGCGGGGTGGCCTACGAGCAGTACTTC. This translates into CASSPGSGVAYEQYF. The whole variable domain, filled in from reference TRBV5-1 and TRBJ2-7, reads KAGVTQTPRYLIKTRGQQVTLSCSPISGHRSVSWYQQTPGQGLQFLFEYFSETQRNKGNFPGRFSGRQFSNSRSEMNVSTLELGDSALYLCASSPGSGVAYEQYFGPGTRLTVT.

The chain has TRBV5-1 and TRBJ1-5; 12 positions agree with TRBD1. Germline assignment: CDR1 SGHRS and CDR2 YFSETQ. V was clipped by 0 bases and J by 8 bases; unmatched bases: 3. CDR3 length: 15 residues. This chain's CDR3 is CASSLAGTGGEPQHF. Here the CDR3 DNA reads TGCGCCAGCAGCTTGGCCGGGACAGGGGGCGAGCCCCAGCATTTT.

This clonotype was found many times. The genes are TRBV6-5 and TRBJ1-2; D is unresolved. This CDR3 has 14 residues. Germline lookup yields CDR1 MNHEY and CDR2 SVGAGI. V lost 0 bases and J lost 5, with 10 bases in between. In nucleotides, the CDR3 is TGTGCCAGCAGTTACTCCGGATGGATGTATGGCTACACCTTC. Translating it yields CASSYSGWMYGYTF.

This clonotype was counted many times. The rearrangement links TRBV12-3 or TRBV12-4 to TRBJ2-3; TRBD2 matches 11 bases. With 6 bases clipped from V and 5 bases from J, the junction kept 10 bases outside the gene matches. There are 16 residues in the CDR3. The chain's CDR3 is CASRANSGGAVDTQYF. The CDR3 DNA follows: TGTGCCAGCAGGGCAAATAGCGGGGGGGCGGTAGATACGCAGTATTTT.

The gene calls are TRBV2 and TRBJ1-2, with 12 positions matching TRBD1. CDR3 length equals 15 residues. After removal of 7 bases from V and 0 bases from J, the junction contained 3 bases not matched to a gene. Germline CDR1 and CDR2: SNHLY and FYNNEI. CDR3 protein: CASTGQGATNYGYTF. The CDR3 region has the DNA TGTGCCAGCACGGGACAGGGGGCCACTAACTATGGCTACACCTTC.

The chain joins TRBV3-1 to TRBJ1-1; D unresolved. V was cut by 4 bases and J by 2 bases, with 8 bases left in between. The V gene's germline CDR1 is LGHDT and CDR2 YNNKEL (reference sequence). The CDR3 sequence is 13 residues long. The CDR3: CASSLEPNTEAFF. Here the CDR3 DNA reads TGTGCCAGCAGCCTTGAGCCCAACACTGAAGCTTTCTTT.

This clonotype was seen a few times. The chain recombines TRBV20-1 with TRBJ2-5; weak D call: TRBD1 (5 bases). Trimming removed 1 base at V and 2 bases at J, with 11 bases between. The CDR3 spans 14 residues. CDR1 DFQATT and CDR2 SNEGSKA come from the germline V gene (reference sequence). The CDR3 is CSARGRDWQETQYF. CDR3 nucleotide sequence: TGCAGTGCTAGAGGCAGGGATTGGCAAGAGACCCAGTACTTC.

This clonotype was detected ten times or more. This sequence joins TRBV5-8 and TRBJ2-1; the D gene is possibly TRBD2 (7 bases). The CDR3 spans 14 residues. Trimming pared 3 bases from V and 4 bases from J, leaving 11 bases between. Germline CDR1 and CDR2: SGHTS and YDEGEE. CDR3 in DNA: TGTGCCAGCAGCTGGGGGGGCGAATACAATGAGCAGTTCTTC. It translates to CASSWGGEYNEQFF.

The sample holds many counts of this clonotype. The V call is TRBV6-1, the J call TRBJ2-6; 7 bases line up with TRBD1. This CDR3 region has 15 residues. Germline CDR1 MNHNS, CDR2 SASEGT. V was clipped by 6 bases and J by 3 bases; unmatched bases: 5. This CDR3 is CASSNQGVGANVLTF. DNA of the CDR3: TGTGCCAGCAGCAACCAGGGGGTTGGGGCCAACGTCCTGACTTTC.